These T cell receptor beta chains were read from a single sample in a study of T cell responses to AZD1222 COVID-19 vaccine. Produced via immunoSEQ multiplex PCR; TCRdb's table is partial and in-frame only. The table lists fewer than 55,000 clones, about 83% of them singletons. Material: peripheral blood, obtained on day 0 of AZD1222 vaccination. These receptor sequences come from an adult in good health. Both conserved end residues are part of each CDR3. The D gene is left open where the match is weak. Clone size is not always given. Where it is, it says once, few, many or a class for expanded clones.

V gene	clone size	J gene	D gene	CDR3 DNA	CDR3 protein
TRBV5-6	few	TRBJ1-5	TRBD1	TGTGCCAGCAGCGGGGGACAGCCGAATCAGCCCCAGCATTTT	CASSGGQPNQPQHF
TRBV27	few	TRBJ2-7	TRBD1	TGTGCCAGCAGCATAATCAGGGGGTACCTCTACGAGCAGTACTTC	CASSIIRGYLYEQYF
TRBV6-5	NA	TRBJ1-1	NA	TGTGCCAGCAGTTACTCGAATGGGGGGCGTACTGAAGCTTTCTTT	CASSYSNGGRTEAFF
TRBV6-5	few	TRBJ2-3	NA	TGTGCCAGCAGTTCCCCGGGGAGGCGGGACACGCAGTATTTT	CASSSPGRRDTQYF
TRBV28	NA	TRBJ1-5	TRBD1	TGTGCCACCAGGGAACAGGGGGTACCCCAGCATTTT	CATREQGVPQHF
TRBV6-6	NA	TRBJ1-6	NA	TGTGCCAGCACCCCCGTTGGCAGACAAAATTCACCCCTCCACTTT	CASTPVGRQNSPLHF
TRBV19	NA	TRBJ2-1	TRBD2	TGTGCCAGTAGCTGGAGTAGCGGGGGGGACAATGAGCAGTTCTTC	CASSWSSGGDNEQFF
TRBV19	NA	TRBJ2-3	NA	TGTGCCAGTAGCCTCCCTCCGCCGGGGACGCAGTATTTT	CASSLPPPGTQYF
TRBV29-1	NA	TRBJ2-7	NA	TGCAGCGTTGAAGATGGTTCGGAGACCTACGAGCAGTACTTC	CSVEDGSETYEQYF
TRBV7-2	many	TRBJ1-3	NA	TGTGCCAGCAGCTTAGCATCAGGGACAGGAAACACCATATATTTT	CASSLASGTGNTIYF
TRBV28	NA	TRBJ1-5	TRBD1	TGTGCCAGCAGTTCCACGATCCCCGGACAGGGGCCCCAGCATTTT	CASSSTIPGQGPQHF
TRBV7-8	NA	TRBJ2-1	TRBD2	TGTGCCAGCAGCTTAGGACTAGCGGTTTACAATGAGCAGTTCTTC	CASSLGLAVYNEQFF
TRBV7-2	NA	TRBJ1-5	TRBD1	TGTGCCAGCAGTCTAGCGGGGGGACAGGGAACGCAGCCCCAGCATTTT	CASSLAGGQGTQPQHF
TRBV19	few	TRBJ2-2	NA	TGTGCCAGCACATCGCAGGGACGCCTACCGAACAGCGGGGAGCTGTTTTTT	CASTSQGRLPNSGELFF
TRBV6-2/TRBV6-3	NA	TRBJ1-5	NA	TGTGCCAGCAGTTACGGGACCAATCAGCCCCAGCATTTT	CASSYGTNQPQHF
TRBV19	NA	TRBJ1-1	NA	TGTGCCAGTAGTACGAAAGGACCATTTGAAGCTTTCTTT	CASSTKGPFEAFF
TRBV7-6	once	TRBJ1-4	NA	TGTGCCAGCAGCTTTGGGGAGAATGGAAAACTGTTTTTT	CASSFGENGKLFF
TRBV3-1/TRBV3-2	NA	TRBJ2-3	NA	TGTGCCAGCAGCCCACACAGGGATCGGGCCACAGATACGCAGTATTTT	CASSPHRDRATDTQYF